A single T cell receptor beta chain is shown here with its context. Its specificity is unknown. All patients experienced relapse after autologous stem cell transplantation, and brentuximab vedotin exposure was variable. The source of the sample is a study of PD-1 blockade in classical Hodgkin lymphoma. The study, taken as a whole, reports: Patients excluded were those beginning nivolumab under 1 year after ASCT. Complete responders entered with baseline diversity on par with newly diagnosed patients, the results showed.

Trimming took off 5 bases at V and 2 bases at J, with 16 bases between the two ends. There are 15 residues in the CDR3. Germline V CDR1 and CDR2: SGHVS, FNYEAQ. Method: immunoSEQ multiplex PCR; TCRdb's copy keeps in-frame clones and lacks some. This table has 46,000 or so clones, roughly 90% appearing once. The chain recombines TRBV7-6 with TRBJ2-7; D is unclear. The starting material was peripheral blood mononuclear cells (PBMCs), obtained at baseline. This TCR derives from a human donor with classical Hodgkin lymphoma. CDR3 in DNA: TGTGCCAGCAGCCCACTCCCAGACACAACCTACGAGCAGTACTTC. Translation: CASSPLPDTTYEQYF.